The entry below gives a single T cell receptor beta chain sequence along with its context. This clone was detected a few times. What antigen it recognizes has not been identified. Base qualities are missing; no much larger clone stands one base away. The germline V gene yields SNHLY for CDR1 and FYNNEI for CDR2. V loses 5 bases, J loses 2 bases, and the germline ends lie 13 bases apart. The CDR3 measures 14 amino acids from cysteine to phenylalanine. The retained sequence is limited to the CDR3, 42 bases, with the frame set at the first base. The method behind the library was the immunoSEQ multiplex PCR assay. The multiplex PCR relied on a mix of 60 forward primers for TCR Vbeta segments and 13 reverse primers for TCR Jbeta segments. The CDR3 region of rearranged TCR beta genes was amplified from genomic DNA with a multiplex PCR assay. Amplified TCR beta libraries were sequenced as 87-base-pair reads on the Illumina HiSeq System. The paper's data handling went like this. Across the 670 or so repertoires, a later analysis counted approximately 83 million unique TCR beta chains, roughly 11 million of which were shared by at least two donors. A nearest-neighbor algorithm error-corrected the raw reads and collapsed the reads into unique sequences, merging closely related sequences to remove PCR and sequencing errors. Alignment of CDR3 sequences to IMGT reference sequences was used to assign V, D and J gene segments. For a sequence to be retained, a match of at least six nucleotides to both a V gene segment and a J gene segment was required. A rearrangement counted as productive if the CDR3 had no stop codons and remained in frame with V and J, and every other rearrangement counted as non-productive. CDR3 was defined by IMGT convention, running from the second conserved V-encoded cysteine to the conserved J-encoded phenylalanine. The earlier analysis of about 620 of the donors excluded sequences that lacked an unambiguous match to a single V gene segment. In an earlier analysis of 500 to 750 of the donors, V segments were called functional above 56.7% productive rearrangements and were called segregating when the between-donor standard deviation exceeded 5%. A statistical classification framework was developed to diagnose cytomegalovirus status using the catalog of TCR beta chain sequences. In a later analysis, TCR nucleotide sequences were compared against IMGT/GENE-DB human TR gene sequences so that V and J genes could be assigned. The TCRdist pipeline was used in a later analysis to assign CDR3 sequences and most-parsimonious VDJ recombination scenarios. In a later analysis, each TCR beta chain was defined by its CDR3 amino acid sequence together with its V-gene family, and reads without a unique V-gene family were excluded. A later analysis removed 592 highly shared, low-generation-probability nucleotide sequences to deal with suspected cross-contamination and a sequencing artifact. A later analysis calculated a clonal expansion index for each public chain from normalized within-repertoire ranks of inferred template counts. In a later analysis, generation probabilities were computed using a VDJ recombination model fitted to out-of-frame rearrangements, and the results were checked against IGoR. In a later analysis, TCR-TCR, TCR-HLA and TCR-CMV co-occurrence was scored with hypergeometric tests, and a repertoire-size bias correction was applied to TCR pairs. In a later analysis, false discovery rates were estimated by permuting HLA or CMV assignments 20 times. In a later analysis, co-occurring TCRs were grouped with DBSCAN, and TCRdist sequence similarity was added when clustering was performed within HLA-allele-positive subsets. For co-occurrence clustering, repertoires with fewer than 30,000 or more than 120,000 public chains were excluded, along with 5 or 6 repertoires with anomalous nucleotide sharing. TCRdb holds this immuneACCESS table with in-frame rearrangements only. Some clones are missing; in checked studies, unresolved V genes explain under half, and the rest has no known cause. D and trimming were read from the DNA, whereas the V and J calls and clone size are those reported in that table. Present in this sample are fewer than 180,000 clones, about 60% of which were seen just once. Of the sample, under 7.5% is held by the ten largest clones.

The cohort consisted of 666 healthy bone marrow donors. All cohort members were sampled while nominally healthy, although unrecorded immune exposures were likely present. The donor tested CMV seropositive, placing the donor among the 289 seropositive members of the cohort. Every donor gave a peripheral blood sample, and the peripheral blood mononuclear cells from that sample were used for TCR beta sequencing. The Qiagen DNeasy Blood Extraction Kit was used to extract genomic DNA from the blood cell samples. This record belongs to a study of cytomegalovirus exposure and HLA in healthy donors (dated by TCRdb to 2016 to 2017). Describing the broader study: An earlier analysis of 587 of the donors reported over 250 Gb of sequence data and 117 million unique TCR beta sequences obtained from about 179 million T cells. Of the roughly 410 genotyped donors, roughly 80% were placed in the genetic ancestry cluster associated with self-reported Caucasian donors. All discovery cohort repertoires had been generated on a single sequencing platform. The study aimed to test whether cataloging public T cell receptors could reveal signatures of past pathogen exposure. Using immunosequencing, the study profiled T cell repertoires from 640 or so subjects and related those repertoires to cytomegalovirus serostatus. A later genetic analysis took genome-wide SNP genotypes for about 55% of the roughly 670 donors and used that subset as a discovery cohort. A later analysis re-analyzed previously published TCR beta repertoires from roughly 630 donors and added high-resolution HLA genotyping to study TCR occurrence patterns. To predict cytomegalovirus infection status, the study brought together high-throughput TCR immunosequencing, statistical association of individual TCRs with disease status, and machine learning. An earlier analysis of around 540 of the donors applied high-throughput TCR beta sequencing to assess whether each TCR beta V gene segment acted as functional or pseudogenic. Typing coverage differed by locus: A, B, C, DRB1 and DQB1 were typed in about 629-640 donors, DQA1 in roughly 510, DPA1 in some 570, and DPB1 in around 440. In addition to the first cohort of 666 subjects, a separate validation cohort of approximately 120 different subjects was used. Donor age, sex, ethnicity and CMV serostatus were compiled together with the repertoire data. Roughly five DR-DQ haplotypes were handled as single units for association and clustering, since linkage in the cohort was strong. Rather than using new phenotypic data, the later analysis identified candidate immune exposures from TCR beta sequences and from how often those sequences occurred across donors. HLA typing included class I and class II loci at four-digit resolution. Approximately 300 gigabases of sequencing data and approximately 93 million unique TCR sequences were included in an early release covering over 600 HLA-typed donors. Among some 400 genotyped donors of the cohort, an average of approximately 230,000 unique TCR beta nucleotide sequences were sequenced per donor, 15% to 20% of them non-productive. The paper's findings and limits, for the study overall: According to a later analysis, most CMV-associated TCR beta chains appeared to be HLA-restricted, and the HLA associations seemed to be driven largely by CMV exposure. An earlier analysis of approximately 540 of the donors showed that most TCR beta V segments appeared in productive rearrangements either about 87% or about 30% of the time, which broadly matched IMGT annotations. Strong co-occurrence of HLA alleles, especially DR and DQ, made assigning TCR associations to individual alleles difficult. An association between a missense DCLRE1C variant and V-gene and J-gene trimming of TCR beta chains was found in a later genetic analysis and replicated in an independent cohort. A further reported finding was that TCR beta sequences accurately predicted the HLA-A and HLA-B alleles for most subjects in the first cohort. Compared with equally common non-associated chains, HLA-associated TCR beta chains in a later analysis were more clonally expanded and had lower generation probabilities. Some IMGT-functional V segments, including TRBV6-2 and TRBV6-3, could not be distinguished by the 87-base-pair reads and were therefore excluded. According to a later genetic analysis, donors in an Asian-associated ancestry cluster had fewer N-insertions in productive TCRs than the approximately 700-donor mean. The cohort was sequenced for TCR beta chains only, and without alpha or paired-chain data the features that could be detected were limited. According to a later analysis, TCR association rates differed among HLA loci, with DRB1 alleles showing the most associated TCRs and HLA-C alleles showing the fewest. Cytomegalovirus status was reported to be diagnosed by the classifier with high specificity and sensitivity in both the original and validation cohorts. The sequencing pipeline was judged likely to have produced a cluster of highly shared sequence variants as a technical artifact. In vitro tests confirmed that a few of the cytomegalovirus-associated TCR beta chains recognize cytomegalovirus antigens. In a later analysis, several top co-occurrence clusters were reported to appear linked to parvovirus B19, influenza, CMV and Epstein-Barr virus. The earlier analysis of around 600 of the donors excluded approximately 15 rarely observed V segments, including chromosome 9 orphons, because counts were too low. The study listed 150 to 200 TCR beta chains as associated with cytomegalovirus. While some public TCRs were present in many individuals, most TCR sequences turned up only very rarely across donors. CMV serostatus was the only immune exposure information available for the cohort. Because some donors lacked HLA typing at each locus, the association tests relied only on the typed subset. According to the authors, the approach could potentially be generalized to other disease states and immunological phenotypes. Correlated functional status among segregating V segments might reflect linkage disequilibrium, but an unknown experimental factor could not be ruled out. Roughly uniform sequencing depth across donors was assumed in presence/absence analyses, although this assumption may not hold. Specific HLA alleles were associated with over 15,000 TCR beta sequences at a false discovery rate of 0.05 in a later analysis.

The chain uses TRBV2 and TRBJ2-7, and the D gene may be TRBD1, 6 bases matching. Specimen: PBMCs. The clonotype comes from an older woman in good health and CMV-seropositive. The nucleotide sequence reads TGTGCCAGCAGTTTCAGGGGATCGGCCTACGAGCAGTACTTC. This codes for CASSFRGSAYEQYF. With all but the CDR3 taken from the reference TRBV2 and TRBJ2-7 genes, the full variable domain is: EPEVTQTPSHQVTQMGQEVILRCVPISNHLYFYWYRQILGQKVEFLVSFYNNEISEKSEIFDDQFSVERPDGSNFTLKIRSTKLEDSAMYFCASSFRGSAYEQYFGPGTRLTVT.